The T cell receptor (beta chain) under discussion was sequenced for a study of response to subunit inactivated influenza vaccine. TCRdb redid the calling of the RT-PCR reads with MiXCR, one entry per CDR3 protein. This table has 700,000 to 800,000 distinct CDR3 sequences, about 18% appearing once. Germline assignment: CDR1 MDHEN and CDR2 SYDVKM. This CDR3 has 17 amino acids. The V end was cut by 5 bases, the J end by 8 bases, with 26 bases between. The sequenced sample was PBMCs from blood, obtained more than 4 days after vaccination. The sequence derives from a man between 50 and 59 years old who received an inactivated influenza vaccine. The rearrangement uses TRBV28 and TRBJ2-3; D possibly corresponds to TRBD2 (7 bases). The DNA of the CDR3 is TGTGCCAGCAGTAAACGTAGACTAGCAGGGGCTCGTGGTACGCAGTATTTT. Translating it yields CASSKRRLAGARGTQYF.